This T cell receptor (beta chain) was recovered during a study of T cells in women clearing cervical HPV infection. The study, taken as a whole, reports: TRBV6-7 abundance was lower in cases than controls (0.11% versus 0.16%).

In regard to this clone: Its matching antigen is unknown. The observed sequence ends 3 residues before the CDR3 terminus, with the missing tail filled in from the germline J gene.

Per germline, CDR1 SSHAT and CDR2 FNYEAQ (reference sequence). This CDR3 spans 15 amino acids. Only in-frame clones appear in the TCRdb table, and some are missing; sequencing was by immunoSEQ multiplex PCR. The data show 25,000 to 35,000 clones, and the top ten clones hold roughly 2.8%. The source is a woman between 18 and 70 years old with a cervical HPV16 infection that either progressed to CIN3+ or cleared (not recorded which). The chain joins TRBV7-7 to TRBJ1-2; D remains unclear. Source material: blood buffy coat. CDR3 DNA, as far as it was read: TGTGCCAGCAGCTCGAGCCCTAGCGCCGCCAATGAC. Translated, it gives CASSSSPSAAND. The whole CDR3 reads CASSSSPSAANDYTF.